These T cell receptor beta chains were read from a single sample in a study of regulatory T cells in long-lasting Graves disease. One entry per CDR3 protein, called by TCRdb with MiXCR from the multiplex PCR reads. The data contain a few hundred thousand distinct CDR3 sequences, 20% to 25% of them singletons. The sample consisted of peripheral blood mononuclear cells (PBMCs), taken when the disease was refractory, from a patient treated with antithyroid drugs. All receptors derive from a female donor with Graves disease. The CDR3 runs from the conserved cysteine through the conserved F or W. D genes are given only for firm matches. Part of the rows lack a size; the others show once, few, many or a class for expanded clones.

j_gene: TRBJ1-5
d_gene: -
abundance: -
v_gene: TRBV27
CDR3aa: CASSLSPAGANQPQHF
CDR3nt: TGTGCCAGCAGTTTATCGCCGGCAGGGGCGAATCAGCCCCAGCATTTT

j_gene: TRBJ2-2
d_gene: -
abundance: once
v_gene: TRBV20-1
CDR3aa: CSAGNTGELFF
CDR3nt: TGCAGTGCCGGGAACACCGGGGAGCTGTTTTTT

j_gene: TRBJ2-6
d_gene: -
abundance: few
v_gene: TRBV6-2/TRBV6-3
CDR3aa: CASRTESNVLTF
CDR3nt: TGTGCCAGCAGGACAGAATCCAACGTCCTGACTTTC

j_gene: TRBJ1-1
d_gene: TRBD1
abundance: many
v_gene: TRBV12-3/TRBV12-4
CDR3aa: CASSGGTYRGRPEAFF
CDR3nt: TGTGCCAGCAGTGGGGGGACCTACAGGGGACGGCCTGAAGCTTTCTTT

j_gene: TRBJ2-4
d_gene: TRBD1
abundance: -
v_gene: TRBV5-1
CDR3aa: CASSIGTGGNIQYF
CDR3nt: TGCGCCAGCAGCATCGGGACAGGGGGTAACATTCAGTACTTC

j_gene: TRBJ2-5
d_gene: TRBD2
abundance: many
v_gene: TRBV28
CDR3aa: CASNLGGRETQYF
CDR3nt: TGTGCCAGCAACCTCGGGGGGAGAGAGACCCAGTACTTC

j_gene: TRBJ2-5
d_gene: -
abundance: many
v_gene: TRBV2
CDR3aa: CASTVTDQSQETQYF
CDR3nt: TGTGCCAGCACCGTAACCGACCAGTCCCAAGAGACCCAGTACTTC

j_gene: TRBJ2-6
d_gene: -
abundance: many
v_gene: TRBV9
CDR3aa: CASSKSSRDALGPGANVLTF
CDR3nt: TGTGCCAGCAGCAAGAGTTCCCGGGACGCCCTCGGACCTGGGGCCAACGTCCTGACTTTC

j_gene: TRBJ2-1
d_gene: TRBD1
abundance: -
v_gene: TRBV2
CDR3aa: CAIDRRTTGAINYNEQFF
CDR3nt: TGTGCCATCGACAGGCGTACGACAGGGGCGATAAACTACAATGAGCAGTTCTTC

j_gene: TRBJ2-2
d_gene: TRBD2
abundance: few
v_gene: TRBV4-1
CDR3aa: CASSPSGGVNTGELFF
CDR3nt: TGCGCCAGCAGCCCGAGCGGGGGAGTCAACACCGGGGAGCTGTTTTTT

j_gene: TRBJ1-2
d_gene: TRBD1
abundance: many
v_gene: TRBV12-3/TRBV12-4
CDR3aa: CASSTNRGGDGYTF
CDR3nt: TGTGCCAGCAGCACTAACAGGGGGGGGGATGGCTACACCTTC

j_gene: TRBJ2-3
d_gene: TRBD2
abundance: few
v_gene: TRBV12-3/TRBV12-4
CDR3aa: CASRTGLAGTDTQYF
CDR3nt: TGTGCCAGCAGGACCGGACTAGCGGGAACAGATACGCAGTATTTT

j_gene: TRBJ1-6
d_gene: TRBD1
abundance: -
v_gene: TRBV6-1
CDR3aa: CASSEPGQGRSPLHF
CDR3nt: TGTGCCAGCAGTGAACCGGGACAGGGTAGATCACCCCTCCACTTT

j_gene: TRBJ2-2
d_gene: TRBD2
abundance: many
v_gene: TRBV2
CDR3aa: CASRLAGSNTGELFF
CDR3nt: TGTGCCAGCAGACTAGCGGGTTCGAACACCGGGGAGCTGTTTTTT

j_gene: TRBJ1-6
d_gene: -
abundance: many
v_gene: TRBV30
CDR3aa: CAWNLGLLGSPLHF
CDR3nt: TGTGCCTGGAATCTGGGTCTACTGGGTTCACCCCTCCACTTT

j_gene: TRBJ2-1
d_gene: -
abundance: -
v_gene: TRBV6-1
CDR3aa: CASTLYNEQFF
CDR3nt: TGTGCCAGCACCCTCTACAATGAGCAGTTCTTC

j_gene: TRBJ2-7
d_gene: -
abundance: -
v_gene: TRBV30
CDR3aa: CAWSLGQTYEQYF
CDR3nt: TGTGCCTGGAGCCTTGGACAGACCTACGAGCAGTACTTC

j_gene: TRBJ2-7
d_gene: TRBD2
abundance: few
v_gene: TRBV20-1
CDR3aa: CSARGTSPTYEQYF
CDR3nt: TGCAGTGCTAGAGGGACTAGCCCAACCTACGAGCAGTACTTC

j_gene: TRBJ2-7
d_gene: -
abundance: many
v_gene: TRBV28
CDR3aa: CASSLVQPYEQYF
CDR3nt: TGTGCCAGCAGCTTGGTTCAGCCGTACGAGCAGTACTTC

j_gene: TRBJ1-1
d_gene: -
abundance: few
v_gene: TRBV24-1
CDR3aa: CATSDLLLNTEAFF
CDR3nt: TGTGCCACCAGTGATTTGCTCTTGAACACTGAAGCTTTCTTT

j_gene: TRBJ2-5
d_gene: TRBD2
abundance: many
v_gene: TRBV2
CDR3aa: CASSVLAGVVQETQYF
CDR3nt: TGTGCCAGCAGTGTCCTAGCGGGAGTAGTGCAAGAGACCCAGTACTTC

j_gene: TRBJ2-1
d_gene: TRBD2
abundance: -
v_gene: TRBV3-1
CDR3aa: CASSSSGRAGNEQFF
CDR3nt: TGTGCCAGCAGCTCTAGCGGGAGGGCCGGGAACGAGCAGTTCTTC

j_gene: TRBJ2-5
d_gene: -
abundance: -
v_gene: TRBV5-1
CDR3aa: CASSLVSSGQETQYF
CDR3nt: TGCGCCAGCAGCTTGGTGTCGTCAGGCCAAGAGACCCAGTACTTC

j_gene: TRBJ1-1
d_gene: -
abundance: once
v_gene: TRBV25-1
CDR3aa: CASSGGGGAEAFF
CDR3nt: TGTGCCAGCAGTGGGGGCGGGGGGGCTGAAGCTTTCTTT

j_gene: TRBJ2-7
d_gene: -
abundance: few
v_gene: TRBV7-2
CDR3aa: CASSLLSGTYEQYF
CDR3nt: TGTGCCAGCAGCTTATTAAGCGGGACATACGAGCAGTACTTC

j_gene: TRBJ1-2
d_gene: TRBD1
abundance: few
v_gene: TRBV10-3
CDR3aa: CAISALGQGLDYGYTF
CDR3nt: TGTGCCATCAGTGCCCTGGGACAGGGCTTGGACTATGGCTACACCTTC

j_gene: TRBJ2-5
d_gene: TRBD1
abundance: few
v_gene: TRBV20-1
CDR3aa: CSAQRWGTENPLYF
CDR3nt: TGCAGTGCCCAGAGGTGGGGGACAGAGAATCCCCTGTATTTC

j_gene: TRBJ2-5
d_gene: -
abundance: many
v_gene: TRBV18
CDR3aa: CASSSFASQETQYF
CDR3nt: TGTGCCAGCTCAAGTTTCGCCAGCCAAGAGACCCAGTACTTC

j_gene: TRBJ2-4
d_gene: TRBD1
abundance: -
v_gene: TRBV6-1
CDR3aa: CASSLGQPVAKNIQYF
CDR3nt: TGTGCCAGCAGCCTGGGACAGCCAGTAGCCAAAAACATTCAGTACTTC

j_gene: TRBJ2-4
d_gene: TRBD1
abundance: -
v_gene: TRBV5-1
CDR3aa: CASSLSGGQGAIGYIQYF
CDR3nt: TGCGCCAGCAGCTTGTCAGGTGGACAGGGGGCGATCGGGTACATTCAGTACTTC

j_gene: TRBJ1-1
d_gene: -
abundance: few
v_gene: TRBV11-1
CDR3aa: CASSSYSGGPTEAFF
CDR3nt: TGTGCCAGCAGCTCCTATAGCGGGGGCCCCACTGAAGCTTTCTTT